Listed below are T cell receptor beta chains from one sample, sequenced in a study of blood T cell repertoires in COVID-19. Data came from immunoSEQ multiplex PCR; TCRdb stores just in-frame clones and leaves some out. The data show under 95,000 clones, about 88% seen once. Sequenced material: peripheral blood. These receptors were collected from an elderly woman with acute or convalescent COVID-19. CDR3s include the opening cysteine and the closing phenylalanine or tryptophan. A D gene is named only where the DNA matches it firmly. Size is omitted from some rows. Given values are once, few, many or a class for expanded clones.

V gene	J gene	clone size	D gene	CDR3 DNA	CDR3 protein
TRBV9	TRBJ2-5	.	.	TGTGCCAGCAGCGTAGATCTTCGGCAAGAGACCCAGTACTTC	CASSVDLRQETQYF
TRBV27	TRBJ1-2	.	.	TGTGCCAGCAGTTTCCGGGGGAACTATGGCTACACCTTC	CASSFRGNYGYTF
TRBV14	TRBJ1-2	.	TRBD1	TGTGCCAGCAGCCGCCAAAGACCGACAGGGGTTTGGAACTATGGCTACACCTTC	CASSRQRPTGVWNYGYTF
TRBV2	TRBJ1-1	.	.	TGTGCCAGCAGGGTGACATTGAACACTGAAGCTTTCTTT	CASRVTLNTEAFF
TRBV5-1	TRBJ2-1	.	TRBD2	TGCGCCAGCAGCTTGTCAGTCGCAGCGGGGATCAATGAGCAGTTCTTC	CASSLSVAAGINEQFF
TRBV5-1	TRBJ2-1	few	.	TGCGCCAGCAGCCCCGGAGGGGCCTACAATGAGCAGTTCTTC	CASSPGGAYNEQFF
TRBV28	TRBJ1-2	.	.	TGTGCCAGCAGCTGGGACTATAAGAAGGGCTACACCTTC	CASSWDYKKGYTF
TRBV7-3	TRBJ1-6	.	.	TGTGCCAGCAGCCCTCACAGGGAGCATAATTCACCCCTCCACTTT	CASSPHREHNSPLHF
TRBV6-6	TRBJ2-2	.	.	TGTGCCAGCACCCGACCACCGGGCACCGGGGAGCTGTTTTTT	CASTRPPGTGELFF
TRBV10-3	TRBJ1-2	.	.	TGTGCCATCAGTGAGTCTGGCACTAACTATGGCTACACCTTC	CAISESGTNYGYTF
TRBV11-2	TRBJ1-2	.	TRBD1	TGTGCCAGCAGCTTACAGGGGGCCCTCTATGGCTACACCTTC	CASSLQGALYGYTF
TRBV11-3	TRBJ1-2	.	.	TGTGCCAGCAGCTTAAGCAACAGGGAATACTATGGCTACACCTTC	CASSLSNREYYGYTF
TRBV2	TRBJ2-1	few	TRBD2	TGTGCCAGCAGTGGGTCTAGCGGGGGGTTGTACAATGAGCAGTTCTTC	CASSGSSGGLYNEQFF
TRBV6-5	TRBJ1-2	.	TRBD1	TGTGCCAGCAGCCCGGGACAGGGGAACTATGGCTACACCTTC	CASSPGQGNYGYTF
TRBV9	TRBJ2-5	.	TRBD1	TGTGCCAGCAGCCCACACAGGGGGCTTGGGGAGACCCAGTACTTC	CASSPHRGLGETQYF
TRBV5-1	TRBJ1-4	few	TRBD1	TGCGCCAGCAGCTTGGGGACAGGAGTGGAAAAACTGTTTTTT	CASSLGTGVEKLFF
TRBV5-1	TRBJ1-4	.	.	TGCGCCAGCAGCGAAACAGGGTATGAAAAACTGTTTTTT	CASSETGYEKLFF
TRBV9	TRBJ2-1	.	.	TGTGCCAGCAGCGTACAGGGTCTTAACAATGAGCAGTTCTTC	CASSVQGLNNEQFF
TRBV2	TRBJ2-6	.	.	TGTGCCAGCGGAGGATCTCGGCCTGGGGCCAACGTCCTGACTTTC	CASGGSRPGANVLTF
TRBV2	TRBJ1-1	.	.	TGTGCCAGCAGTGTGGCCCACAGGGACACTGAAGCTTTCTTT	CASSVAHRDTEAFF
TRBV10-3	TRBJ1-4	few	.	TGTGCCATCAGTGACAGGGGCCTTAATGAAAAACTGTTTTTT	CAISDRGLNEKLFF
TRBV9	TRBJ1-2	.	TRBD1	TGTGCCAGCAGCGCCAGAACAGGGGGCTATGGCTACACCTTC	CASSARTGGYGYTF
TRBV21-1	TRBJ2-7	.	.	TGTGCCAGCAGCAATATCAGGAATTCCTACGAGCAGTACTTC	CASSNIRNSYEQYF
TRBV5-1	TRBJ2-7	.	TRBD1	TGCGCCAGCAGCCCAGGGGGAACGGCCTTTATCGAGCAGTACTTC	CASSPGGTAFIEQYF
TRBV5-6	TRBJ1-1	once	.	TGTGCCAGCAGCTTAAATCAGGCCATGAACACTGAAGCTTTCTTT	CASSLNQAMNTEAFF
TRBV9	TRBJ2-5	.	TRBD2	TGTGCCAGCAGCGTAGGAGCGGGGGCCCAAGAGACCCAGTACTTC	CASSVGAGAQETQYF
TRBV20-1	TRBJ1-5	.	TRBD1	TGCAGTGCTAGTGGCGGACAGGGGTTTCAGCCCCAGCATTTT	CSASGGQGFQPQHF
TRBV27	TRBJ2-2	.	.	TGTGCCAGCAGTCCTCAGGGGATCGGGGAGCTGTTTTTT	CASSPQGIGELFF
TRBV5-6	TRBJ2-7	once	.	TGTGCCAGCACCCGCTTCCGCATAGGACAGTCCCTGGAGCAGTACTTC	CASTRFRIGQSLEQYF
TRBV5-1	TRBJ1-1	.	.	TGCGCCAGCAGCTTGTGGGGGCGCACTGAAGCTTTCTTT	CASSLWGRTEAFF
TRBV6-5	TRBJ1-4	.	TRBD1	TGTGCCAGCAGTTACTCACAAGGGGGCTCTAATGAAAAACTGTTTTTT	CASSYSQGGSNEKLFF